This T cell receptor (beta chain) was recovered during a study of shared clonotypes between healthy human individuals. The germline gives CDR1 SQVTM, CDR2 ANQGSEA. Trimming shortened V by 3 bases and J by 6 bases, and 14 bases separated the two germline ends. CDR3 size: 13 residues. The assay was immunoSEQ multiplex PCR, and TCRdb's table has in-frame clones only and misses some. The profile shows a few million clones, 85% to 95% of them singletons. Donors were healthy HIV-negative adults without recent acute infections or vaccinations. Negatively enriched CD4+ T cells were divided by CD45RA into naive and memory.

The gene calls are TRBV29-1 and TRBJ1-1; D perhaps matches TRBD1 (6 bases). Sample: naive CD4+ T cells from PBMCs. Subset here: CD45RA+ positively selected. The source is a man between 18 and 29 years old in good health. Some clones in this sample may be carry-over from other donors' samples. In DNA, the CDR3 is TGCAGCGTTGAGATACAGGGTCGGCCTGAAGCTTTCTTT. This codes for CSVEIQGRPEAFF.